The 12 T cell receptor beta chains given below trace back to one sample, sequenced in a study of T-cell memory formation after mild COVID-19. TCRdb itself ran the 5' RACE reads through MiXCR, one entry per CDR3 protein. The sample has under 400,000 distinct CDR3 sequences; 21% are singletons. The sequencing sample was made of PBMCs or a T cell subset sorted from them (not recorded which). Receptors were obtained from an adult woman who had mild COVID-19 (a few samples of this study predate the infection). Cell type and time point are not known.

This clonotype was observed a handful of times. The rearrangement links TRBV7-3 to TRBJ2-5; 7 bases agree with TRBD2. The CDR3 covers 15 residues. Germline V gene lookup returns CDR1 SGHTA and CDR2 FQGTGA. V lost 4 bases to trimming and J lost 5 bases; unmatched junction nucleotides: 10. Here the CDR3 reads CASSSSAGVAETQYF. The CDR3 DNA sequence: TGTGCCAGCAGCTCCTCGGCGGGGGTGGCGGAGACCCAGTACTTC.

The gene calls are TRBV5-4 and TRBJ2-7; D uncertain. The ends were cut back, 3 bases at V and 2 bases at J, with 12 bases in the middle. The germline gives CDR1 SGHNT, CDR2 YYREEE (reference sequence). There are 14 residues in the CDR3. As DNA, the CDR3 is TGTGCCAGCAGCTCGGATGGCGGAGCCTACGAGCAGTACTTC. It is translated as CASSSDGGAYEQYF.

V usage is TRBV5-1 and J usage is TRBJ1-2, with no clear D. Per the germline V gene, CDR1 is SGHRS and CDR2 is YFSETQ. V was clipped by 4 bases and J by 2 bases, with 12 bases between them. The CDR3 sequence is 14 residues long. The CDR3 region has the DNA TGCGCCAGCAGCGCAACCCAGCAGAACTATGGCTACACCTTC. It encodes CASSATQQNYGYTF.

The chain links TRBV24-1 to TRBJ2-3, with TRBD2 identical over 11 bases. This CDR3 region has 17 residues. Germline-derived CDR1 and CDR2 are KGHDR and SFDVKD. V lost 2 bases and J lost 5; bases outside the gene matches: 8. CDR3 protein: CATSDSRSGRVGDTQYF. The CDR3 DNA sequence: TGTGCCACCAGTGATTCCCGTAGCGGGAGGGTCGGAGATACGCAGTATTTT.

J is TRBJ2-7 and V is TRBV20-1, with 7 bases lining up with TRBD2. CDR3 size: 16 residues. V gave up 3 bases and J gave up 2 bases; unmatched junction bases: 13. Germline values: CDR1 DFQATT, CDR2 SNEGSKA (reference sequence). CDR3 residues: CSARKFASGITYEQYF. The CDR3 nucleotides are TGCAGTGCTAGGAAGTTCGCAAGCGGGATAACCTACGAGCAGTACTTC.

This clonotype was picked up a small number of times. The genes are TRBV6-1 and TRBJ2-1; 7 bases agree with TRBD1. This CDR3 contains 15 residues. V gave up 4 bases and J gave up 7 bases; unmatched junction bases: 10. CDR1 is MNHNS, CDR2 SASEGT, per germline. CDR3 in amino acids: CASSGGGDGKNEQFF. The CDR3 DNA reads TGTGCCAGCAGTGGAGGGGGCGACGGGAAGAATGAGCAGTTCTTC.

This chain joins TRBV20-1 and TRBJ2-7; D gene ambiguous. CDR1 and CDR2 from the germline V gene are DFQATT and SNEGSKA (reference sequence). This CDR3 comprises 12 residues. The ends were cut back, 7 bases at V and 2 bases at J, with 12 bases in the middle. CDR3 loop: CSVKGGTYEQYF. Written as DNA, the CDR3 is TGCAGTGTCAAGGGTGGGACCTACGAGCAGTACTTC.

The chain links TRBV10-3 to TRBJ1-5; 7 bases are shared with TRBD1. The CDR3 loop spans 14 amino acids. Trimming removed 3 bases from V and 5 bases from J; junction bases left unmatched: 4. Germline CDR1 ENHRY, CDR2 SYGVKD. CDR3 amino acids: CAISDRGKDQPQHF. In DNA, the CDR3 is TGTGCCATCAGTGACAGGGGGAAAGATCAGCCCCAGCATTTT.

The rearrangement uses TRBV6-6 and TRBJ2-1, with D perhaps being TRBD1 or TRBD2 (6 bases each). In germline, CDR1 is MNHNY, CDR2 SVGAGI (reference sequence). V was cut by 2 bases and J by 5 bases, with 16 bases left in between. The CDR3 loop spans 16 amino acids. DNA of the CDR3: TGTGCCAGCAGTTACGCCGGGGGCTATGGGAACAATGAGCAGTTCTTC. Protein sequence: CASSYAGGYGNNEQFF.

The chain uses TRBV5-1 and TRBJ1-4; 10 bases line up with TRBD1. The CDR3 loop spans 18 amino acids. V trimming: 4 bases; J trimming: 3 bases; junction bases outside the gene matches: 12. Germline V gives CDR1 SGHRS, CDR2 YFSETQ. The CDR3 is CASSQTPGQGLANEKLFF. The DNA of the CDR3 is TGCGCCAGCAGCCAGACTCCGGGACAGGGGTTGGCTAATGAAAAACTGTTTTTT.

A few counts support this clonotype. This chain connects TRBV4-2 to TRBJ2-1; 10 positions agree with TRBD2. Germline V gene data show CDR1 as LGHNA and CDR2 as YNFKEQ. The trim removed 0 bases at V and 0 bases at J, leaving 2 bases unmatched. This CDR3 has 17 amino acids. CDR3 nucleotide sequence: TGTGCCAGCAGCCAAGAGGCTAGCGGGAGCTCCTACAATGAGCAGTTCTTC. This encodes CASSQEASGSSYNEQFF.

The genes are TRBV4-3 and TRBJ2-7; D remains unclear. The CDR3 has 15 amino acids. V was clipped by 0 bases and J by 0 bases, with 9 bases between them. From germline, CDR1 is LGHNA and CDR2 YSLEER. The CDR3 DNA sequence: TGCGCCAGCAGCCAAGATCGGATCCTCTCCTACGAGCAGTACTTC. Amino acid sequence: CASSQDRILSYEQYF.